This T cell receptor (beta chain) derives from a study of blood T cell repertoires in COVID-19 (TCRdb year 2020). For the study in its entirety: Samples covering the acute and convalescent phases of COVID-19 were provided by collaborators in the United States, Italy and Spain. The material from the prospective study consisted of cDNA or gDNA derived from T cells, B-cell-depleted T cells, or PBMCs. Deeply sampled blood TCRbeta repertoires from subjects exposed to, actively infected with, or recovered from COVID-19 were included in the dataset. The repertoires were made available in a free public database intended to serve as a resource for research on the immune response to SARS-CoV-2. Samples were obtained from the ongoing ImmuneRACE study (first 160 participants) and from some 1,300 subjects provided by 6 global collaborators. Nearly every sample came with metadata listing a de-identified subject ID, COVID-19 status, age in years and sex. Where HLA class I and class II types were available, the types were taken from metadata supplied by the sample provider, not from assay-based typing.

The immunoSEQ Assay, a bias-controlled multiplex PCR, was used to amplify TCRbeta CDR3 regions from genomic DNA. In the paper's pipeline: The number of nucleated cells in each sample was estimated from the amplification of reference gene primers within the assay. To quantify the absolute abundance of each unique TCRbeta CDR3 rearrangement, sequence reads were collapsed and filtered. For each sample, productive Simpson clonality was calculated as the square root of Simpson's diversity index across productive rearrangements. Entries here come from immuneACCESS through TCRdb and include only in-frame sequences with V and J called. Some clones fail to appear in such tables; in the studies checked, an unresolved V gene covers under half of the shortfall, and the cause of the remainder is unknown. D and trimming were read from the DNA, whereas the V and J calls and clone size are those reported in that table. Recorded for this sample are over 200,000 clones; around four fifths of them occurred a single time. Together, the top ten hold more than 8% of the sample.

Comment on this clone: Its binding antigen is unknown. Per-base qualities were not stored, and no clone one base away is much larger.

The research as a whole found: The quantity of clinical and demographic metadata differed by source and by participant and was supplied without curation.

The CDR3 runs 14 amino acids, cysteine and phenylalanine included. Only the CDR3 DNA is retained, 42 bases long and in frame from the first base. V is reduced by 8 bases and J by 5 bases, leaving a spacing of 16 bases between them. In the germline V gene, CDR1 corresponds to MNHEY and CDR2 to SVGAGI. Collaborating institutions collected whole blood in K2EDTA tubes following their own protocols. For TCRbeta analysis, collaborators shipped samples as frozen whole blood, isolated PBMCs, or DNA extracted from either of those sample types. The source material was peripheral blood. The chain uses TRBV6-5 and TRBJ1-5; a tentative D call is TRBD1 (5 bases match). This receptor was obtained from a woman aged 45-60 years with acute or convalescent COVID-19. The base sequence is TGTGCCAGCCAAAAACGTACGGGGGATCAGCCCCAGCATTTT. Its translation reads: CASQKRTGDQPQHF.